This TCR beta chain was retrieved from a study of T-cell reconstitution after alpha-beta-depleted transplantation in children. V gave up 4 bases and J gave up 7 bases, with 12 bases separating them. CDR1 is SGHRS, CDR2 YFSETQ, per germline. The CDR3 spans 12 residues. This clonotype was detected only a few times. The TCRbeta library incorporated unique molecular identifiers. TCRdb fed the PCR reads into MiXCR, producing one record per CDR3 protein. This sample yields around 500,000 distinct CDR3 sequences, of which around 13% are seen a single time; about 5.4% belongs to the top ten. This specimen was PBMCs from the stem cell graft donor, taken from the stem cell graft. The receptor's source is a human donor who donated a stem cell graft to a child with combined immunodeficiency. The gene calls are TRBV5-1 and TRBJ2-7; D not resolved. The chain's CDR3 is CASSPGLQEQYF. DNA of the CDR3: TGCGCCAGCAGCCCGGGCCTTCAGGAGCAGTACTTC. Full variable domain (missing parts from reference TRBV5-1 and TRBJ2-7): KAGVTQTPRYLIKTRGQQVTLSCSPISGHRSVSWYQQTPGQGLQFLFEYFSETQRNKGNFPGRFSGRQFSNSRSEMNVSTLELGDSALYLCASSPGLQEQYFGPGTRLTVT.